Below, 19 T cell receptor beta chains from the same sample are listed, as sequenced in a study of blood T cell repertoires in COVID-19. Using immunoSEQ multiplex PCR, the repertoire was profiled, and TCRdb retains in-frame clones only, with some absent. The data show nearly 200,000 clones, roughly four fifths seen once. Sequencing input: PBMCs or T cells enriched from blood (not recorded which). These receptors originate from a man aged 35 to 55 who had recovered from COVID-19.

The chain uses TRBV24-1 and TRBJ2-5, with 10 bases aligning to TRBD2. From germline, CDR1 is KGHDR and CDR2 SFDVKD. The CDR3 has 17 amino acids. After removal of 6 bases from V and 0 bases from J, the junction contained 9 bases not matched to a gene. The CDR3 DNA reads as TGTGCCACCAGTTCTCGGTTAGCGGGGGGAAACCAAGAGACCCAGTACTTC. Amino acids: CATSSRLAGGNQETQYF.

The V and J genes are TRBV10-1 and TRBJ2-5, with TRBD1 identical over 7 bases. The CDR3 contains 14 residues. J lost 2 bases, V lost 6 bases, and 6 bases had no gene match. Germline V CDR1 and CDR2: WNHNN, SYGVQD (reference sequence). In nucleotides, the CDR3 is TGCGCCAGCAGCAGGACAGGTTCTCAAGAGACCCAGTACTTC. Protein product: CASSRTGSQETQYF.

This rearrangement joins TRBV9 to TRBJ2-1; D gene unclear. CDR1 SGDLS and CDR2 YYNGEE come from the germline V gene. CDR3 length: 14 amino acids. Deletions cut 1 base from V and 1 base from J, with 6 bases between. The CDR3: CASSVSESYNEQFF. The CDR3 DNA reads as TGTGCCAGCAGCGTAAGCGAGTCCTACAATGAGCAGTTCTTC.

The rearrangement uses TRBV19 and TRBJ1-5, with a weak D call TRBD1 (5 bases). The V end lost 6 bases, the J end lost 3 bases, and 9 bases lay between the germline ends. Germline V CDR1 and CDR2: LNHDA, SQIVND (reference sequence). This CDR3 region has 13 residues. The CDR3 DNA follows: TGTGCCAGTAGACAGGACCTCAATCAGCCCCAGCATTTT. Amino acids: CASRQDLNQPQHF. Based on the CDR3 plus reference TRBV19 and TRBJ1-5, the full variable domain is DGGITQSPKYLFRKEGQNVTLSCEQNLNHDAMYWYRQDPGQGLRLIYYSQIVNDFQKGDIAEGYSVSREKKESFPLTVTSAQKNPTAFYLCASRQDLNQPQHFGDGTRLSIL.

The chain has TRBV20-1 and TRBJ1-2, with 10 bases that match TRBD1. The CDR3 loop spans 11 amino acids. Germline V gene data show CDR1 as DFQATT and CDR2 as SNEGSKA (reference sequence). J gave up 14 bases and V 6 bases, and 9 bases lay outside the gene matches. The chain's CDR3 is CSAHIRQGATF. CDR3 sequence (DNA): TGCAGTGCCCATATCCGACAGGGGGCGACCTTC.

This rearrangement joins TRBV6-5 to TRBJ1-4; D call uncertain. The CDR3 loop spans 15 amino acids. Germline V gives CDR1 MNHEY, CDR2 SVGAGI. V lost 6 bases, J lost 4 bases, and 15 bases lay in between. CDR3 sequence: CASRANRFNNEKLFF. The CDR3 nucleotides are TGTGCCAGCAGGGCTAACAGATTTAATAATGAAAAACTGTTTTTT.

The chain joins TRBV7-8 to TRBJ2-7; TRBD1 might be the D (5 bases). The germline CDR1 and CDR2 sequences are SGHVS and FQNEAQ. CDR3 size: 15 residues. Deletions cut 1 base from V and 1 base from J, with 11 bases between. The chain's CDR3 is CASSLDHRNSYEQYF. CDR3 DNA sequence: TGTGCCAGCAGCTTAGATCACAGGAATTCCTACGAGCAGTACTTC.

The J gene is TRBJ2-2, the V gene TRBV5-1; TRBD1 aligns across 9 bases. This CDR3 spans 15 amino acids. Trimming cost V 3 bases and J 5 bases; bases outside gene matches: 5. CDR1 is SGHRS and CDR2 is YFSETQ in the germline V gene. CDR3 protein: CASSWGQGGTGELFF. CDR3 bases: TGCGCCAGCAGCTGGGGACAGGGAGGAACCGGGGAGCTGTTTTTT.

This clone has a count of ten or more. The J gene is TRBJ1-3, the V gene TRBV5-4; no firm D call. Trimming removed 3 bases from V and 1 base from J, with 14 bases in between. The CDR3 sequence is 16 residues long. The germline V gene encodes CDR1 SGHNT and CDR2 YYREEE (reference sequence). CDR3 in amino acids: CASSSERGYSGNTIYF. The CDR3 bases are TGTGCCAGCAGCTCAGAACGAGGGTATTCTGGAAACACCATATATTTT.

This clone was seen a single time. The V and J genes are TRBV15 and TRBJ1-2; 9 nucleotides agree with TRBD1. CDR3 size: 14 residues. Looked up from germline, CDR1 is LNHNV and CDR2 is YYDKDF (reference sequence). With V trimmed by 9 bases and J by 2 bases, 7 bases remained unmatched. The CDR3 sequence is CATTPGQGNYGYTF. CDR3 in DNA: TGTGCCACTACTCCGGGACAGGGAAACTATGGCTACACCTTC.

This clone was seen only a few times. The rearrangement links TRBV19 to TRBJ1-6; 7 bases align to TRBD1. Trimming cost V 5 bases and J 10 bases; bases outside gene matches: 11. The CDR3 extends over 15 amino acids. Germline V lookup: CDR1 LNHDA, CDR2 SQIVND (reference sequence). CDR3 sequence: CASSSQTGDGSPLHF. The CDR3 region has the DNA TGTGCCAGTAGTTCCCAAACAGGGGATGGATCACCCCTCCACTTT.

The chain couples TRBV28 to TRBJ2-1; TRBD2 is a possible D gene (6 bases). Deletions cut 1 base from V and 9 bases from J, with 16 bases between. Per the germline V gene, CDR1 is MDHEN and CDR2 is SYDVKM. The CDR3 has 15 amino acids. CDR3 amino acids: CASSLLRTDGGEQFF. CDR3 sequence (DNA): TGTGCCAGCAGTTTATTACGGACCGACGGGGGTGAGCAGTTCTTC. The variable domain in full, completed from reference TRBV28 and TRBJ2-1, reads DVKVTQSSRYLVKRTGEKVFLECVQDMDHENMFWYRQDPGLGLRLIYFSYDVKMKEKGDIPEGYSVSREKKERFSLILESASTNQTSMYLCASSLLRTDGGEQFFGPGTRLTVL.

The V gene is TRBV6-5, the J gene TRBJ2-3, with D possibly matching TRBD2 (6 bases). V lost 6 bases to trimming and J lost 2 bases, with 12 bases between them. Germline CDR1 reads MNHEY; CDR2 reads SVGAGI. The CDR3 loop spans 14 amino acids. The CDR3 region is CASSAGSPTDTQYF. For the CDR3, the DNA is TGTGCCAGCAGCGCGGGGTCTCCCACAGATACGCAGTATTTT.

The V and J genes are TRBV5-1 and TRBJ1-2, with D possibly matching TRBD1 (5 bases). V was pared by 3 bases and J by 3 bases, with 12 bases between. This CDR3 spans 14 amino acids. The germline CDR1 and CDR2 sequences are SGHRS and YFSETQ. CDR3 nucleotide sequence: TGCGCCAGCAGCTGGGTCGGGGGAGACTATGGCTACACCTTC. Translated, it gives CASSWVGGDYGYTF.

This chain uses TRBV27 with TRBJ2-2; tentatively, D is TRBD2 (6 bases). The germline gives CDR1 MNHEY, CDR2 SMNVEV (reference sequence). Trimming removed 0 bases at V and 7 bases at J, with 6 bases between. CDR3 length: 13 amino acids. As DNA, the CDR3 is TGTGCCAGCAGTTTATCGGGAGGCGGGGAGCTGTTTTTT. Its translation is CASSLSGGGELFF.

This chain connects TRBV7-9 to TRBJ1-2, with D possibly TRBD1 on 5 matching bases. Germline lookup yields CDR1 SEHNR and CDR2 FQNEAQ (reference sequence). V dropped 5 bases and J dropped 4 bases, with 11 bases sitting between them. The CDR3 has 13 residues. CDR3 sequence (DNA): TGTGCCAGCAGCGCGGGACTGCCCTATGGCTACACCTTC. It yields the protein CASSAGLPYGYTF.

In this sample, this clone turned up a few times. CDR3 amino acids: CASSLYGRGLNYGYTF. In nucleotides, the CDR3 is TGTGCCAGCAGCTTGTACGGGAGGGGCCTTAACTATGGCTACACCTTC. The chain joins TRBV7-2 to TRBJ1-2; perhaps TRBD1 as D (5 bases). CDR1 and CDR2 from the germline V gene are SGHTA and FQGNSA. The V end was cut by 3 bases, the J end by 1 base, with 15 bases between. CDR3 length equals 16 residues.

This chain joins TRBV18 and TRBJ1-4, with D maybe TRBD1 (5 bases). V was clipped by 0 bases and J by 3 bases, with 8 bases between them. CDR1 is KGHSH, CDR2 LQKENI, per germline. This CDR3 contains 15 residues. The CDR3 is CASSPPSGSNEKLFF. In DNA form, the CDR3 reads TGTGCCAGCTCACCACCCTCAGGGTCTAATGAAAAACTGTTTTTT.

The gene calls are TRBV14 and TRBJ2-3; 8 positions agree with TRBD1. The CDR3 has 14 amino acids. V lost 3 bases to trimming and J lost 5 bases; unmatched junction nucleotides: 4. The germline CDR1 and CDR2 sequences are SGHDN and FVKESK. CDR3 sequence reads: CASSHDRGRDTQYF. The DNA for the CDR3 is TGTGCCAGCAGCCATGACAGGGGTCGAGATACGCAGTATTTT.